This T cell receptor beta chain came from a study of T cells in Graves' hyperthyroidism and ophthalmopathy (dated by TCRdb to between 2018 and 2021). Notes on the research overall: Peripheral blood samples were taken at the time of initial diagnosis, prior to any treatment. TCR V-J signatures able to tell the groups apart were searched for in a discovery cohort of approximately 95 patients, of whom under 45 had Graves' ophthalmopathy and some 60 had stable Graves' hyperthyroidism. An independent validation cohort of under 20 hyperthyroidism patients and about 16 patients who later progressed to ophthalmopathy tested prospective prediction of ophthalmopathy. The approximately 100 discovery patients were divided at random into training and test sets in a 7:3 ratio. Thyroid tissue and blood T-cell repertoires from six or seven Graves' hyperthyroidism patients were also compared in the study. After blood sampling, hyperthyroidism patients were treated with methimazole at a starting dose of 30 mg daily, and ophthalmopathy patients were treated with high-dose intravenous methylprednisolone. The paper describes TCR Vbeta CDR3 sequencing of around 130 peripheral blood samples, made up of some 42 ophthalmopathy patients, some 76 hyperthyroidism patients and 17 progressor patients. Overall study outcomes, separate from this receptor: In validation, the model predicted progression to ophthalmopathy with approximately 69% sensitivity and approximately 72% specificity, a median of 6.5 months before onset. Most expanded thyroid clonotypes (frequency above 0.001) were also found in blood, which suggests that blood repertoires may mirror thyroid immune responses. No statistical method was used to fix the sample size in advance, and group allocation was not hidden from the investigators. A 13 V-J signature model separated ophthalmopathy from stable hyperthyroidism, with around 90% sensitivity and around 84% specificity in cross-validation and 80%/75% in testing.

Graves' hyperthyroidism was defined as stable when no progression to ophthalmopathy occurred over 18 months of follow-up. Hyperthyroidism patients were aged 18 to 65 years and newly diagnosed, with disease duration of less than 2 months. Patients with uncontrolled infections, other autoimmune diseases, pregnancy or lactation were excluded. Diagnoses relied on clinical symptoms, serum thyroxine and TRAb, thyroid ultrasound and orbital computed tomography. PBMCs were separated from 10 ml of fresh peripheral blood using Ficoll-Paque density gradient centrifugation. Total RNA was extracted using Trizol reagent, and RNA quality was assessed on an Agilent 2100 Bioanalyzer. Measured from the cysteine to the phenylalanine, the CDR3 is 14 residues long. Solely the CDR3 DNA is kept, with 42 bases framed from the first base. CDR1 SGHRS and CDR2 YFSETQ were looked up in the germline V gene. Trimming at the junction amounts to 0 bases on V and 5 bases on J, and the germline ends lie 11 bases apart.

This clonotype was counted ten times or more. The antigen it binds to is not known. No base quality information exists; no much larger clone differs at one position. The TCR beta CDR3 regions were amplified from the RNA transcripts. For the first round of RT-PCR on the TCR CDR3, the HTBI primer set was used together with the Qiagen OneStep RT-PCR kit. Libraries were constructed in a second round of multiplex PCR, after which size selection and purification were performed. Paired-end sequencing of the libraries was performed with 100 bp reads on an Illumina HiSeq2000. The study's processing was this. Raw data were processed with SOAPnuke, discarding reads with adapters, uncalled bases, mean Phred below 15, or no exact constant-primer or identifier match. COPE v1.2.5 was used to merge the high-quality paired reads, and each unique nucleotide sequence was defined as a clonotype. MiTCR v1.1 was used to align the clonotypes against IMGT TRBV, TRBD and TRBJ reference segments. The analysis was restricted to V-J combinations with a frequency above 0.0001, which together covered just over 98% of the repertoires. A TCS score was defined as the ratio of F50 (clonal expansion) to E x V (chaos), with BLOSUM62-based TCRdist applied between CDR3 peptides within each V-J. Welch's t-statistics and random forest reduced roughly 540 V-J features to 13, which were used in a naive Bayes classifier (R e1071). TCRdb cleaned the public reads at Q25 with fastp, built clones with MiXCR and kept in-frame beta chains. All rows with the same CDR3 protein become a single entry with the most common DNA and genes. In this record, the V and J calls reflect TCRdb's handling and not the investigators' own analysis. Within this sample are a few hundred thousand distinct CDR3 sequences, with about a fifth of them counted one time only. About a quarter of the sample belongs to the ten largest clones.

The sequence joins TRBV5-1 to TRBJ1-1; the D gene remains uncertain. The origin of this receptor is a man aged 18 to 30 with Graves' hyperthyroidism. Sequenced input: blood. Read as DNA, the sequence is TGCGCCAGCAGCTTGGAAACCGGGCGGACTGAAGCTTTCTTT. This codes for CASSLETGRTEAFF.